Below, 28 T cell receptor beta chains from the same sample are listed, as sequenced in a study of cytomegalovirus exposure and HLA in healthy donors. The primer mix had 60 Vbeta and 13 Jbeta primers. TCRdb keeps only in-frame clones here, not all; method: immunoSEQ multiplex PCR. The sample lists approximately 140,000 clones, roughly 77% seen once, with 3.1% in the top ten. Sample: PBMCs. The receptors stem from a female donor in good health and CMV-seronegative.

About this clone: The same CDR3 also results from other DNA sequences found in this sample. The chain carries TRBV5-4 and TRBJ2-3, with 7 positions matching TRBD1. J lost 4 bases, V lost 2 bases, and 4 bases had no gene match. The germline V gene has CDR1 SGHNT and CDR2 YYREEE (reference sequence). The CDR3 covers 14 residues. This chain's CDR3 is CASSLRQGADTQYF. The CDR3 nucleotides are TGTGCCAGCAGCTTAAGGCAGGGGGCAGATACGCAGTATTTT.

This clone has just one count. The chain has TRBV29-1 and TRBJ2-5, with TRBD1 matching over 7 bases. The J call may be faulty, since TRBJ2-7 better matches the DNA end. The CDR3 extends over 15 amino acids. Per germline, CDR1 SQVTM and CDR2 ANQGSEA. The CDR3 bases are TGCAGCGCCTTAGCCCCTACAGGGGCCATATACGAGCAGTACTTC. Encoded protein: CSALAPTGAIYEQYF.

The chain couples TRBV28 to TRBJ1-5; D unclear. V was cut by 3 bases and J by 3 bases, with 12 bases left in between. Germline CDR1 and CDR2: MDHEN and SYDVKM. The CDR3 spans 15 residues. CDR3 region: CASSFLDTLNQPQHF. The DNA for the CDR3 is TGTGCCAGCAGTTTCCTCGACACACTCAATCAGCCCCAGCATTTT. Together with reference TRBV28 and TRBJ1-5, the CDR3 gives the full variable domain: DVKVTQSSRYLVKRTGEKVFLECVQDMDHENMFWYRQDPGLGLRLIYFSYDVKMKEKGDIPEGYSVSREKKERFSLILESASTNQTSMYLCASSFLDTLNQPQHFGDGTRLSIL.

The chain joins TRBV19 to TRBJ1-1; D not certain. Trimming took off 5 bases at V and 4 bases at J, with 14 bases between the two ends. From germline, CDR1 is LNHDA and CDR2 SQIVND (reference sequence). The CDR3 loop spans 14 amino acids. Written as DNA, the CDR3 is TGTGCCAGTAGTTCCTCCCTGGCCGTCACTGAAGCTTTCTTT. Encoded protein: CASSSSLAVTEAFF.

Written as DNA, the CDR3 is TGTGCCAGCAGTACAGACAGGGACTCAGATACGCAGTATTTT. Protein product: CASSTDRDSDTQYF. The chain has TRBV27 and TRBJ2-3; a weak D match, TRBD1 (7 bases). This CDR3 has 14 residues. CDR1 and CDR2 (germline): MNHEY, SMNVEV (reference sequence). V lost 5 bases, J lost 4 bases, and 13 bases lay in between.

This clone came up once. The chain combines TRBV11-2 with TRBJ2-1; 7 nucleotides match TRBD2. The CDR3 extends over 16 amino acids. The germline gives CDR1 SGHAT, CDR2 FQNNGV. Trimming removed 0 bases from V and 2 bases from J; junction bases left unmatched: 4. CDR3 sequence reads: CASSLEVLAAYNEQFF. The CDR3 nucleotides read TGTGCCAGCAGCTTAGAGGTGCTAGCGGCCTACAATGAGCAGTTCTTC.

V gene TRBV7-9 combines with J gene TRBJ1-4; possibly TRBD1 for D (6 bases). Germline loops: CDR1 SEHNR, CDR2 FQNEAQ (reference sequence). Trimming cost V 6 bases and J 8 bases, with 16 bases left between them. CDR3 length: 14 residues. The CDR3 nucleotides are TGTGCCAGCAGTCTAGGGGGGGCAGAGGAAAAACTGTTTTTT. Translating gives CASSLGGAEEKLFF.

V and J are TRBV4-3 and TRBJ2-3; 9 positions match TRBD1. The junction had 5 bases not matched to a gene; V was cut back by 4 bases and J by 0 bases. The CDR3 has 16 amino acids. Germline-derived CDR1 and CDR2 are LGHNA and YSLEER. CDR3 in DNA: TGCGCCAGCAGCCTTTCGACAGGGGGTAGCACAGATACGCAGTATTTT. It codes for CASSLSTGGSTDTQYF.

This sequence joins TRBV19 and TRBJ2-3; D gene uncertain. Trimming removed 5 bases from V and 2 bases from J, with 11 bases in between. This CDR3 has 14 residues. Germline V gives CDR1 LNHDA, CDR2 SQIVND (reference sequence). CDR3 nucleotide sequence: TGTGCCAGTAGTGAGAGTCCCGCCACAGATACGCAGTATTTT. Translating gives CASSESPATDTQYF.

For the CDR3, the DNA is TGTGCCAGCAGCTTGATAGGGGGTGGAAATCAGCCCCAGCATTTT. It translates to CASSLIGGGNQPQHF. J is TRBJ1-5 and V is TRBV5-5; perhaps TRBD1 as D (6 bases). Trimming pared 1 base from V and 4 bases from J, leaving 12 bases between. The CDR3 is made up of 15 amino acids. Germline CDR1 and CDR2: SGHKS and YYEKEE (reference sequence).

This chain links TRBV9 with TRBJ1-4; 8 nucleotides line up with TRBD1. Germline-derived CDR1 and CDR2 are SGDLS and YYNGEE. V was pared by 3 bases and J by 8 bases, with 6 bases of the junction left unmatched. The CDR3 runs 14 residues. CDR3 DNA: TGTGCCAGCAGCGGTCAGGGGGCAGGGGAAAAACTGTTTTTT. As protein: CASSGQGAGEKLFF.

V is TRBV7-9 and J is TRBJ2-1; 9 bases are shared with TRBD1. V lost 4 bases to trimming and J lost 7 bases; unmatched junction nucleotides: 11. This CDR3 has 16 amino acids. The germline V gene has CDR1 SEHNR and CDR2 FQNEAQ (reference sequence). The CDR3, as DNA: TGTGCCAGCAGCTCCTCCGGGACAGGGAAATGGAATGAGCAGTTCTTC. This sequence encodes CASSSSGTGKWNEQFF.

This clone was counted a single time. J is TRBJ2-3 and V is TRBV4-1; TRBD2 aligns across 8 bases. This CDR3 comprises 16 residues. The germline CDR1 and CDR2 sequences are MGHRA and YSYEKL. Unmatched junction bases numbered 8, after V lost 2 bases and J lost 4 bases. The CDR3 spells CASSQRGLAGPDTQYF. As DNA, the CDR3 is TGCGCCAGCAGCCAACGGGGGTTAGCGGGGCCAGATACGCAGTATTTT.

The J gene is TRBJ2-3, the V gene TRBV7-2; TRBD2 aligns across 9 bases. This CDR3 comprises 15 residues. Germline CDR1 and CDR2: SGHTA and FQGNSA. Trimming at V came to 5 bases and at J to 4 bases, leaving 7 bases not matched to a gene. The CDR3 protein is CASSLLTSGPDTQYF. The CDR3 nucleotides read TGTGCCAGCAGCCTCTTGACTAGCGGACCAGATACGCAGTATTTT.

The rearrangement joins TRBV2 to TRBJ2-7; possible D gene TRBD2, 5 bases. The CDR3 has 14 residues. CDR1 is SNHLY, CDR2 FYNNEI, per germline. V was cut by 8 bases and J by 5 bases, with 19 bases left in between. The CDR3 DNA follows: TGTGCCAGCCACTTCCGCGGGTCGTTACACGAGCAGTACTTC. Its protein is CASHFRGSLHEQYF.

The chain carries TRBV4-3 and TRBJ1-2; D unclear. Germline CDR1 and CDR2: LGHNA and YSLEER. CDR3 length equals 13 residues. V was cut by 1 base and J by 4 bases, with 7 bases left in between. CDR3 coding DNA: TGCGCCAGCAGCCAAGGCTCGGGCTATGGCTACACCTTC. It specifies CASSQGSGYGYTF.

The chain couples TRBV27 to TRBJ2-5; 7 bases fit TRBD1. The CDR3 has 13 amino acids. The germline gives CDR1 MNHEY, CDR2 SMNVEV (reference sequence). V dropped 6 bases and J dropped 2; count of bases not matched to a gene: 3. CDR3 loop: CASSQGQQETQYF. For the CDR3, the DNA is TGTGCCAGCAGCCAGGGACAGCAAGAGACCCAGTACTTC.

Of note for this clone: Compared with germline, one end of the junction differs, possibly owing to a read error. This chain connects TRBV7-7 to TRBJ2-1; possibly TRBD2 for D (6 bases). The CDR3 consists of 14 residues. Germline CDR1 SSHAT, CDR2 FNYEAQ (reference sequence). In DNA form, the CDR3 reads TGTGCTAGCAGCCCCCAAGGACTATTCTCGGAGCAGTTCTTC. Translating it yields CASSPQGLFSEQFF.

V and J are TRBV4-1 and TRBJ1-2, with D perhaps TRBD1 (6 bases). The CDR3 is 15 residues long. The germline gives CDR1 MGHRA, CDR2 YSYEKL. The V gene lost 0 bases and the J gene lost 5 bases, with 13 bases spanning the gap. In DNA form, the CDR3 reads TGCGCCAGCAGCCAAGAACGACAGGATGGATATGGCTACACCTTC. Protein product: CASSQERQDGYGYTF.

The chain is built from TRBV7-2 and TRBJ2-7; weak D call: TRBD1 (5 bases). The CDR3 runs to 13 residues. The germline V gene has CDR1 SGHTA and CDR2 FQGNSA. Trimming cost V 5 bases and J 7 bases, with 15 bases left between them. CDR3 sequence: CASSTSPDREQYF. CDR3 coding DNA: TGTGCCAGCAGCACCTCCCCTGACAGAGAGCAGTACTTC.

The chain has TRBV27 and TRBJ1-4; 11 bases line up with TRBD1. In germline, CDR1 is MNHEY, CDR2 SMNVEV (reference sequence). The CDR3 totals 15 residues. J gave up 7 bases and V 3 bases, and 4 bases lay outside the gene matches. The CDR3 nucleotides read TGTGCCAGCAGTTTGGGGGACAGGGGGTTTGAAAAACTGTTTTTT. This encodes CASSLGDRGFEKLFF. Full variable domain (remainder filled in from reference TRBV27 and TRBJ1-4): EAQVTQNPRYLITVTGKKLTVTCSQNMNHEYMSWYRQDPGLGLRQIYYSMNVEVTDKGDVPEGYKVSRKEKRNFPLILESPSPNQTSLYFCASSLGDRGFEKLFFGSGTQLSVL.

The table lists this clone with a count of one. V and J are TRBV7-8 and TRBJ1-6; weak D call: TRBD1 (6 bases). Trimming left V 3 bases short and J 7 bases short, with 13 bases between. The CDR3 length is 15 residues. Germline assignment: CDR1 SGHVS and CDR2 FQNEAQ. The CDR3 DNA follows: TGTGCCAGCAGCTTCGGGGGGGGCGGCAATTCACCCCTCCACTTT. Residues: CASSFGGGGNSPLHF.

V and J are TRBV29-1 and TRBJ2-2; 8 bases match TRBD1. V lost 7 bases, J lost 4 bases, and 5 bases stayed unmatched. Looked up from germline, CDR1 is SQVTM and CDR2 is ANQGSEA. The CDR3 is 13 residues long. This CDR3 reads CSAGDRTTGELFF. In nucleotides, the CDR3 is TGCAGCGCTGGGGACAGGACCACCGGGGAGCTGTTTTTT.

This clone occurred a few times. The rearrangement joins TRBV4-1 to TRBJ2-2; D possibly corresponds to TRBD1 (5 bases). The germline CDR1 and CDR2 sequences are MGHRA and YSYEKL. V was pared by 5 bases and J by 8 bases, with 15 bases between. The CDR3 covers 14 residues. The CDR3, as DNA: TGCGCCAGCAGCTACTCAGGGTCGGTGGGGGAGCTGTTTTTT. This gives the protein CASSYSGSVGELFF.

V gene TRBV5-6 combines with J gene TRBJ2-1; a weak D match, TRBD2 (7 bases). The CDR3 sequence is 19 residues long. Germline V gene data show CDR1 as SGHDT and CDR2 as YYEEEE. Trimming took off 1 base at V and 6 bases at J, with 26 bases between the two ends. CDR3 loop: CASSLSTTGGTSGGNEQFF. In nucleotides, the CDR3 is TGTGCCAGCAGCTTGTCTACCACCGGGGGCACATCGGGGGGCAATGAGCAGTTCTTC.

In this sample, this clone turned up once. Written as DNA, the CDR3 is TGTGCCAGCAGCCGCGAGGAGAACTATGGCTACACCTTC. It specifies CASSREENYGYTF. The chain is built from TRBV13 and TRBJ1-2; the D is unclear. V was trimmed by 5 bases and J by 2 bases, leaving 9 bases between them. The CDR3 contains 13 residues. Per the germline V gene, CDR1 is PRHDT and CDR2 is FYEKMQ (reference sequence).

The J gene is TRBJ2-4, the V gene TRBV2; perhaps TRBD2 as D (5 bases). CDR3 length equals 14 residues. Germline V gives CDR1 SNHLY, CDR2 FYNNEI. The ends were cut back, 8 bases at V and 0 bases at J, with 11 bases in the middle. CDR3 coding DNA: TGTGCCAGCGGAGGAGGACTAGCCAAAAACATTCAGTACTTC. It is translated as CASGGGLAKNIQYF.

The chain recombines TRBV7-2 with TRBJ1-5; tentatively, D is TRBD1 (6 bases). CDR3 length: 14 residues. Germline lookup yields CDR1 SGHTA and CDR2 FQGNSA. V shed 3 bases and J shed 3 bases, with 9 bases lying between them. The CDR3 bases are TGTGCCAGCAGCTTTGCAGGGGACAATCAGCCCCAGCATTTT. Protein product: CASSFAGDNQPQHF.